The clone carrying this T cell receptor (beta chain) was detected a few times. A J-beta primer mix and a sample-barcoded 5' primer were used in a second PCR of roughly 6 to 12 cycles. TCRdb independently ran MiXCR on the 5' RACE reads; one entry per CDR3 protein. The data contain hundreds of thousands of distinct CDR3 sequences, approximately 39% of them singletons. This sample was included in a study of blood T cells in healthy people across ages. This CDR3 region has 16 residues. After removal of 4 bases from V and 0 bases from J, the junction contained 6 bases not matched to a gene. The germline CDR1 and CDR2 sequences are LGHDT and YNNKEL (reference sequence).

The chain recombines TRBV3-1 with TRBJ2-7, with TRBD2 matching over 10 bases. The source material was blood. The sequence derives from a woman aged 55-70 years in good health. CDR3 sequence reads: CASSPVTSGNSYEQYF. CDR3 sequence (DNA): TGTGCCAGCAGCCCAGTAACTAGCGGGAACTCCTACGAGCAGTACTTC.